What follows are 15 T cell receptor beta chains derived from one specimen sequenced in a study of T cell responses to AZD1222 COVID-19 vaccine (dated by TCRdb to the early 2020s). The library was prepared using the immunoSEQ multiplex PCR assay. The table was pulled from immuneACCESS by TCRdb, which kept in-frame rearrangements only. Such tables lose some clones; where checked, under half of the loss comes from unresolved V genes, and the rest has no known cause. The sample data list more than 110,000 clones, and 92% of these were observed just once. The ten largest account for about 3% of the sample. This specimen's time point label, interpreted: baseline before first vaccination. Sequences were derived from peripheral blood, sampled on day 0 of AZD1222 vaccination. All receptors derive from an adult in good health.

This chain uses TRBV11-2 with TRBJ1-5, with D maybe TRBD1 (6 bases). V dropped 5 bases and J dropped 2 bases, with 10 bases sitting between them. Germline assignment: CDR1 SGHAT and CDR2 FQNNGV. CDR3 length: 14 residues. CDR3: CASSSRGGNQPQHF. CDR3 DNA: TGTGCCAGCAGCAGCAGGGGTGGCAATCAGCCCCAGCATTTT.

This clone was recorded only once. V and J are TRBV2 and TRBJ1-4; no reliable D call. The V end lost 7 bases, the J end lost 4 bases, and 16 bases lay between the germline ends. The CDR3 totals 15 residues. Germline assignment: CDR1 SNHLY and CDR2 FYNNEI. CDR3 DNA sequence: TGTGCCAGCAAGGTAGTTCAACCTAGTAATGAAAAACTGTTTTTT. Its translation: CASKVVQPSNEKLFF.

This sequence joins TRBV7-2 and TRBJ2-1; D remains ambiguous. The CDR3 covers 14 residues. The ends were cut back, 4 bases at V and 3 bases at J, with 10 bases in the middle. CDR1 and CDR2 from the germline V gene are SGHTA and FQGNSA. Here the CDR3 DNA reads TGTGCCAGCAGCTCGGGCACCCACTACAATGAGCAGTTCTTC. Translation: CASSSGTHYNEQFF.

The table lists this clone with a few counts. This chain links TRBV24-1 with TRBJ1-2, with 9 bases that match TRBD1. The germline gives CDR1 KGHDR, CDR2 SFDVKD. This CDR3 spans 15 amino acids. The V and J ends lost 4 bases and 5 bases, in that order; junction bases with no gene match: 7. The CDR3 DNA follows: TGTGCCACCAGTGAACCCAGAGGGACAGGGTATGGCTACACCTTC. Protein product: CATSEPRGTGYGYTF.

The chain links TRBV6-5 to TRBJ1-1; perhaps TRBD1 as D (6 bases). The CDR3 consists of 15 residues. V lost 0 bases to trimming and J lost 4 bases, with 12 bases between them. Looked up from germline, CDR1 is MNHEY and CDR2 is SVGAGI. Written as DNA, the CDR3 is TGTGCCAGCAGTTACTCGTCTGCAGGGGCCACTGAAGCTTTCTTT. It codes for CASSYSSAGATEAFF.

The table lists this clone with a count of one. V gene TRBV19 combines with J gene TRBJ1-2; D gene uncertain. V was shortened by 7 bases and J by 4 bases, with 19 bases between the two germline ends. The CDR3 is made up of 15 amino acids. Germline lookup yields CDR1 LNHDA and CDR2 SQIVND (reference sequence). The DNA for the CDR3 is TGTGCCAGTATTTCCGTTGGGCTCATCGGCTATGGCTACACCTTC. It encodes CASISVGLIGYGYTF.

The rearrangement links TRBV14 to TRBJ1-1; a weak D match, TRBD1 (6 bases). V shed 4 bases and J shed 1 base, with 10 bases lying between them. The CDR3 is 14 residues long. Looked up from germline, CDR1 is SGHDN and CDR2 is FVKESK. The CDR3, as DNA: TGTGCCAGCAGCCTCCTGGACAGGAACACTGAAGCTTTCTTT. Protein product: CASSLLDRNTEAFF.

This clone turned up a few times. The chain is built from TRBV5-6 and TRBJ1-1; D is ambiguous. This CDR3 has 13 amino acids. The germline gives CDR1 SGHDT, CDR2 YYEEEE. V shed 10 bases and J shed 8 bases, with 21 bases lying between them. The CDR3 sequence: CAGGRRAVVEAFF. The CDR3 nucleotides are TGTGCCGGCGGGAGGAGGGCGGTGGTCGAAGCTTTCTTT.

This chain joins TRBV2 and TRBJ2-4, with D unclear. Germline V lookup: CDR1 SNHLY, CDR2 FYNNEI. Trimming took 1 base from V and 1 from J, leaving 5 bases between them. This CDR3 region has 14 residues. CDR3 protein: CASSEVLAKNIQYF. CDR3 DNA: TGTGCCAGCAGTGAAGTTCTCGCCAAAAACATTCAGTACTTC.

The J gene is TRBJ2-7, the V gene TRBV5-4, with 9 bases aligning to TRBD1. CDR1 and CDR2 (germline): SGHNT, YYREEE (reference sequence). Trimming took 3 bases from V and 2 from J; bases not matched to a gene: 6. CDR3 size: 15 residues. The CDR3 spells CASSWTGTGTYEQYF. The CDR3 DNA reads TGTGCCAGCAGCTGGACCGGGACAGGGACCTACGAGCAGTACTTC.

The V call is TRBV4-3, the J call TRBJ1-2; no reliable D call. The CDR3 consists of 13 residues. Looked up from germline, CDR1 is LGHNA and CDR2 is YSLEER. The ends were cut back, 2 bases at V and 2 bases at J, with 6 bases in the middle. CDR3 sequence: CASSQRENYGYTF. The CDR3 region has the DNA TGCGCCAGCAGCCAACGGGAGAACTATGGCTACACCTTC.

This clone has only one observation. V and J are TRBV6-5 and TRBJ1-1; D remains unclear. V gave up 6 bases and J gave up 4 bases, with 15 bases separating them. The CDR3 is 14 amino acids. Germline V lookup: CDR1 MNHEY, CDR2 SVGAGI. CDR3 sequence (DNA): TGTGCCAGCAGCCAACAAAGGATTTCCACTGAAGCTTTCTTT. Amino acids: CASSQQRISTEAFF.

This rearrangement joins TRBV10-3 to TRBJ1-2; D not certain. This CDR3 contains 11 residues. The germline gives CDR1 ENHRY, CDR2 SYGVKD. The ends were cut back, 7 bases at V and 4 bases at J, with 7 bases in the middle. CDR3 amino acids: CAIKSGYGYTF. The DNA for the CDR3 is TGTGCCATCAAGAGCGGCTATGGCTACACCTTC.

The chain employs TRBV7-9 and TRBJ2-7, with D perhaps given as TRBD1 or TRBD2 (6 bases each). This CDR3 contains 16 residues. Germline assignment: CDR1 SEHNR and CDR2 FQNEAQ (reference sequence). Trimming left V 4 bases short and J 1 base short, with 17 bases between. This chain's CDR3 is CASSSPGAGNSYEQYF. The CDR3 DNA follows: TGTGCCAGCAGCTCGCCGGGGGCGGGGAATTCCTACGAGCAGTACTTC.

The J gene is TRBJ1-1, the V gene TRBV28; possible D gene TRBD1, 5 bases. CDR3 length: 12 residues. Germline CDR1 and CDR2: MDHEN and SYDVKM. V was shortened by 4 bases and J by 10 bases, with 13 bases between the two germline ends. Written as DNA, the CDR3 is TGTGCCAGCAGTTCGGCAGGGCGGGGAGCTTTCTTT. As protein: CASSSAGRGAFF.